This T cell receptor beta chain was sequenced in a study of beta chain features in type 1 diabetes. Findings and limits, study-wide: All four CD4+ subsets from Type 1 diabetes patients carried moderately but significantly shorter TCRB CDR3s. In comparison with healthy donors, patients had naive, central memory and Treg TCRB repertoires that appeared more similar. Diminished insertions and augmented deletions at VDJ junctions characterized type 1 diabetes patients.

Germline lookup yields CDR1 SGHTA and CDR2 FQGNSA. The junction had 12 bases not matched to a gene; V was cut back by 5 bases and J by 3 bases. This CDR3 has 16 residues. Note on this clone: Its specificity is unknown.

Expressed TCRB transcripts were sequenced after all isolated RNA was converted to cDNA. Data came from immunoSEQ multiplex PCR; TCRdb stores just in-frame clones and leaves some out. The table shows about 640,000 clones, with over 10% occurring only once. V usage is TRBV7-2 and J usage is TRBJ2-7, with 8 bases aligning to TRBD1. The sequence was collected from a man aged 25-45 years with type 1 diabetes. Specimen: naive CD4+ T cells from blood. CDR3 bases: TGTGCCAGCAGCCATGATCAGGGGGCGCTTATCTACGAGCAGTACTTC. It codes for CASSHDQGALIYEQYF.